This TCR beta chain was captured by sequencing in a study of blood T cell repertoires in COVID-19. Whole-study context: Acute-phase and convalescent COVID-19 samples originated in the United States, Italy and Spain. T cells, B-cell-depleted T cells, or PBMCs provided the cDNA or gDNA that served as material.

The sample holds a few counts of this clone. Those who participated ranged in age from roughly 18 to 90 years and resided in about two dozen US areas. Original methodology: Nucleated cell counts were estimated from reference gene primer amplification. Repertoires were generated with immunoSEQ multiplex PCR, while TCRdb's copy carries only in-frame clones and drops some. The DNA gave D and trimming, while V, J and clone size come from that table. Of a few hundred thousand clones listed, about 90% are singletons. The TCR comes from a woman in her 30s who had recovered from COVID-19. Sequenced material: PBMCs or T cells enriched from blood (not recorded which).

The CDR3 region has the DNA TGTGCCTGGGGCGCGGGGGGGAATCAAGATACGCAGTATTTT. This gives the protein CAWGAGGNQDTQYF. The V call is TRBV30, the J call TRBJ2-3; 9 bases line up with TRBD2. V was clipped by 5 bases and J by 5 bases; unmatched bases: 8. The CDR3 has 14 residues. The germline V gene encodes CDR1 GTSNPN and CDR2 SVGIG (reference sequence). The whole variable domain, filled in from reference TRBV30 and TRBJ2-3, reads SQTIHQWPATLVQPVGSPLSLECTVEGTSNPNLYWYRQAAGRGLQLLFYSVGIGQISSEVPQNLSASRPQDRQFILSSKKLLLSDSGFYLCAWGAGGNQDTQYFGPGTRLTVL.